This entry describes one T cell receptor (beta chain). Its target is unknown. The table came from immunoSEQ multiplex PCR; TCRdb's copy has only in-frame clones and leaves some out. The sample comprises around 45,000 clones, about 88% of which are singletons, and roughly 1% rests with the top ten. The data derive from a study of ipilimumab plus nivolumab after autologous stem cell transplantation. The wider study: Patients received a median of roughly 5 ipilimumab and about 8 nivolumab doses.

Checkpoint therapy with ipilimumab 1 mg/kg began 14 to 28 days after transplant. Patients got 3 mg/kg IV nivolumab weeks 1, 4, 7, 10, then biweekly through week 26. Trimming pared 3 bases from V and 3 bases from J, leaving 21 bases between. The CDR3 totals 17 residues. Germline assignment: CDR1 GTSNPN and CDR2 SVGIG (reference sequence). Findings of the study overall: TCR repertoire, Treg phenotype and gut microbiota reportedly support more study of this approach.

Sequenced material: PBMCs, taken in a trial of ipilimumab plus nivolumab as post-transplant consolidation. This clonotype originated in a male donor with multiple myeloma. The chain recombines TRBV30 with TRBJ1-3; the D is unclear. DNA of the CDR3: TGTGCCTGGAGCGTCCTGGCTGCTAAGATATATGGAAACACCATATATTTT. Residues: CAWSVLAAKIYGNTIYF.